This entry concerns a single TCR beta chain. These data belong to a study of regulatory T cells in long-lasting Graves disease. Combining iRepertoire HTBI primers with Arm-PCR of CDR3 regions, the authors built TCR beta libraries. TCRdb reprocessed the multiplex PCR reads via MiXCR and lists one record per CDR3 protein. This sample has roughly 450,000 distinct CDR3 sequences, with 20% to 25% found just once. Time point: persistent/refractory GD, antithyroid drugs over 5 years with positive TRAb. PBMC-extracted RNA yielded the TCR library. Patients of an endocrinology department in Xi'an, China, were included. CDR1 SNHLY and CDR2 FYNNEI come from the germline V gene. Between the trimmed V and J ends, which lost 6 bases and 3 bases, there was a span of 18 bases. The CDR3 is made up of 16 amino acids.

The sequence derives from a female donor with Graves disease. The chain joins TRBV2 to TRBJ2-1; either TRBD1 or TRBD2 may fit D (5 bases each). The source material was peripheral blood mononuclear cells (PBMCs), sampled when the disease was refractory, from a patient treated with antithyroid drugs. The CDR3 loop reads CASRSLTGPRYNEQFF. CDR3 DNA: TGTGCCAGCAGATCCCTGACGGGGCCACGCTACAATGAGCAGTTCTTC. Together with reference TRBV2 and TRBJ2-1, the CDR3 gives the full variable domain: EPEVTQTPSHQVTQMGQEVILRCVPISNHLYFYWYRQILGQKVEFLVSFYNNEISEKSEIFDDQFSVERPDGSNFTLKIRSTKLEDSAMYFCASRSLTGPRYNEQFFGPGTRLTVL.